These 3 T cell receptor beta chains were all obtained from the same sample, sequenced in a study of breast tumors, draining lymph nodes, adjacent tissues. TCRdb re-called the multiplex PCR reads through MiXCR, storing one row per CDR3 protein. The sample lists about 230,000 distinct CDR3 sequences, approximately 29% occurring once. Breast cancer patients provided tissue from their axillary draining lymph nodes. Sequenced material: axillary lymph node tissue. Every receptor here comes from a female donor with breast cancer. Some clones in this sample may be carry-over from other donors' samples.

A word on this clonotype: One end of the junction does not line up with germline, which may come from a read error. The chain carries TRBV6-4 and TRBJ2-2; D might be TRBD2 (6 bases). Germline V gene lookup returns CDR1 MRHNA and CDR2 SNTAGT. CDR3 length: 9 residues. Written as DNA, the CDR3 is TGTGCCAGTACCGGGGGGCTGTTTTTT. Protein sequence: CASTGGLFF.

This clonotype was detected ten times or more. The rearrangement links TRBV11-3 to TRBJ2-7; D is possibly TRBD1 (6 bases). CDR1 and CDR2 (germline): SGHNT, YENEEA. The CDR3 covers 14 residues. Trimming left V 5 bases short and J 7 bases short, with 18 bases between. This CDR3 is CASSRTAGSTEQYF. DNA for the CDR3: TGTGCCAGCAGCAGGACAGCAGGCTCTACAGAGCAGTACTTC.

This sequence joins TRBV7-2 and TRBJ2-1; 12 bases align to TRBD2. With 6 bases clipped from V and 12 bases from J, the junction kept 18 bases outside the gene matches. The CDR3 is made up of 17 amino acids. Germline CDR1 and CDR2: SGHTA and FQGNSA. For the CDR3, the DNA is TGTGCCAGCAGTTTATGGAACCTAGCGGGAGGGCCGGGGAGGCAGTTCTTC. This sequence encodes CASSLWNLAGGPGRQFF.